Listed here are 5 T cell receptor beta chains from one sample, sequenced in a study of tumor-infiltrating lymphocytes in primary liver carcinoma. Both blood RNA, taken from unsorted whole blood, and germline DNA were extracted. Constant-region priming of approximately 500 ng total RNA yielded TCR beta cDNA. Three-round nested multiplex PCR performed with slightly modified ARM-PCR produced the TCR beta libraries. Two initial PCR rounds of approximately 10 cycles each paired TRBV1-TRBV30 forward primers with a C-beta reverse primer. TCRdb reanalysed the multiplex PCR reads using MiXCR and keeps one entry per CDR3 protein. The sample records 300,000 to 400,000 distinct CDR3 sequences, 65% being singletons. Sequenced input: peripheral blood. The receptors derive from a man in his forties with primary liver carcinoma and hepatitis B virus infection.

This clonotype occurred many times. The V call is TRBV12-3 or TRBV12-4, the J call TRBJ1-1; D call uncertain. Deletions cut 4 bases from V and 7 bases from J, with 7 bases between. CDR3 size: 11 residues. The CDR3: CASSWANEAFF. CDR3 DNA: TGTGCCAGCAGTTGGGCAAATGAAGCTTTCTTT.

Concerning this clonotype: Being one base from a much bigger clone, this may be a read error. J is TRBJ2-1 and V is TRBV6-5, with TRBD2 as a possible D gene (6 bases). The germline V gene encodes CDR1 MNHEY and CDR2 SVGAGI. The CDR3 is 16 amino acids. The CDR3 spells CATSYYTSLLHNEQFF. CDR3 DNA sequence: TGTGCCACCAGTTACTATACTAGCCTCTTACACAATGAGCAGTTCTTC.

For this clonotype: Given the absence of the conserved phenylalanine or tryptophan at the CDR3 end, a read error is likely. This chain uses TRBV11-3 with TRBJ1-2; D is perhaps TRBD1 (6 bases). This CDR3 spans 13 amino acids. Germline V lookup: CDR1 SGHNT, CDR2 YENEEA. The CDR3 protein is CGSSPTGFYGYTL. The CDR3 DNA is TGTGGCAGCAGCCCTACAGGGTTCTATGGCTACACCTTA.

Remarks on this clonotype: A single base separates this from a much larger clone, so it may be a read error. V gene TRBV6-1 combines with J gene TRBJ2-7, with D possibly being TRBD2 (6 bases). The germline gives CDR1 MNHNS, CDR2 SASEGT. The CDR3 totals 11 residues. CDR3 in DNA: TGTGCCAGCAGCCGGGAGTACGAGCAGCACTTC. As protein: CASSREYEQHF.

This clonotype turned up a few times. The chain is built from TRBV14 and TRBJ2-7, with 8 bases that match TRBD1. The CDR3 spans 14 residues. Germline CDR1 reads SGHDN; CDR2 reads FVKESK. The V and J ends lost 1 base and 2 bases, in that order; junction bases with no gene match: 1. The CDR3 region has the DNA TGTGCCAGCAGCCAAGGGACAGGGCCCTACGAGCAGTACTTC. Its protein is CASSQGTGPYEQYF.